The 27 T cell receptor beta chains below were found in one sample sequenced in a study of T cell changes during pregnancy in multiple sclerosis. Repertoires were generated with immunoSEQ multiplex PCR, while TCRdb's copy carries only in-frame clones and drops some. Here the sample spans 35,000 to 45,000 clones, approximately 92% being singletons. Here the sequenced sample was peripheral blood, taken before pregnancy. These receptors came from a female donor with multiple sclerosis, enrolled in a pregnancy study.

This clone has only a few counts. This chain connects TRBV10-3 to TRBJ1-1; D may be TRBD1 (5 bases). The germline gives CDR1 ENHRY, CDR2 SYGVKD. Trimming took 2 bases from V and 5 from J, leaving 12 bases between them. The CDR3 loop spans 14 amino acids. The CDR3 loop is CAISEKIRGTEAFF. The CDR3, as DNA: TGTGCCATCAGTGAGAAGATTCGGGGGACTGAAGCTTTCTTT.

The rearrangement uses TRBV5-6 and TRBJ2-7, with 8 bases fitting TRBD1. Germline CDR1 is SGHDT and CDR2 is YYEEEE. CDR3 length: 17 residues. V shed 3 bases, J shed 2 bases, and the junction held 13 bases outside the gene matches. The CDR3 nucleotides read TGTGCCAGCAGCTCAAGGAAAACGGGACAGGTGACCTACGAGCAGTACTTC. Its protein product is CASSSRKTGQVTYEQYF.

The rearrangement links TRBV6-5 to TRBJ1-3; 8 nucleotides agree with TRBD1. With 7 bases clipped from V and 4 bases from J, the junction kept 9 bases outside the gene matches. Germline V lookup: CDR1 MNHEY, CDR2 SVGAGI. The CDR3 extends over 15 amino acids. CDR3 region: CASMVDRAKGNTIYF. CDR3 DNA sequence: TGTGCCAGCATGGTGGACAGGGCGAAGGGAAACACCATATATTTT.

The sample holds one count of this clone. The V and J genes are TRBV6-4 and TRBJ2-6, with 8 bases lining up with TRBD1. V shed 2 bases, J shed 1 base, and the junction held 7 bases outside the gene matches. From germline, CDR1 is MRHNA and CDR2 SNTAGT. This CDR3 has 18 residues. CDR3 coding DNA: TGTGCCAGCAGTGACCTTGGACAGGGTGGGTCTGGGGCCAACGTCCTGACTTTC. It specifies CASSDLGQGGSGANVLTF.

The chain recombines TRBV5-4 with TRBJ2-3; TRBD2 aligns across 7 bases. V shed 3 bases and J 6 bases; nucleotides not matched to a gene: 7. Germline-derived CDR1 and CDR2 are SGHNT and YYREEE (reference sequence). This CDR3 has 14 residues. The CDR3 loop reads CASSWSSGPDTQYF. In nucleotides, the CDR3 is TGTGCCAGCAGCTGGTCTAGCGGCCCCGATACGCAGTATTTT.

The chain couples TRBV7-2 to TRBJ1-1; D perhaps matches TRBD1 (6 bases). This CDR3 has 13 residues. The V end lost 5 bases, the J end lost 7 bases, and 14 bases lay between the germline ends. Germline lookup yields CDR1 SGHTA and CDR2 FQGNSA. Here the CDR3 DNA reads TGTGCCAGCAGCCCGTACAGGGAAATTGAAGCTTTCTTT. Translated: CASSPYREIEAFF.

The chain joins TRBV5-4 to TRBJ1-1, with 7 bases fitting TRBD1. The trim removed 2 bases at V and 2 bases at J, leaving 3 bases unmatched. Germline V gives CDR1 SGHNT, CDR2 YYREEE (reference sequence). There are 14 residues in the CDR3. CDR3 region: CASSLGGLNTEAFF. CDR3 coding DNA: TGTGCCAGCAGCTTAGGGGGCCTAAACACTGAAGCTTTCTTT.

In DNA form, the CDR3 reads TGTGCCAGCAGTATTACAGGGGGGGACTACGAGCAGTACTTC. It specifies CASSITGGDYEQYF. V is TRBV28 and J is TRBJ2-7; D perhaps matches TRBD1 (8 bases). From germline, CDR1 is MDHEN and CDR2 SYDVKM. V gave up 5 bases and J gave up 3 bases, with 14 bases separating them. This CDR3 spans 14 amino acids.

The chain uses TRBV5-1 and TRBJ1-1; tentative D call: TRBD1 (6 bases). V lost 0 bases and J 4 bases, leaving 16 bases between the germline ends. This CDR3 has 16 amino acids. Per the germline V gene, CDR1 is SGHRS and CDR2 is YFSETQ. Here the CDR3 DNA reads TGCGCCAGCAGCTTGGGGGGGCCTGAGGGGAGCACTGAAGCTTTCTTT. Amino acids: CASSLGGPEGSTEAFF.

The chain has TRBV6-5 and TRBJ2-1, with 13 bases that match TRBD2. The CDR3 has 16 residues. J gave up 9 bases and V 0 bases, and 5 bases lay outside the gene matches. Looked up from germline, CDR1 is MNHEY and CDR2 is SVGAGI. The CDR3 bases are TGTGCCAGCAGTTACTCGCAACTAGCGGGAGGGGGTGAGCAGTTCTTC. It encodes CASSYSQLAGGGEQFF.

The chain has TRBV18 and TRBJ2-7; 10 positions match TRBD2. V dropped 1 base and J dropped 2; count of bases not matched to a gene: 8. The germline V gene encodes CDR1 KGHSH and CDR2 LQKENI. The CDR3 runs 17 residues. CDR3 amino acids: CASSPRTSGYEPYEQYF. The CDR3 nucleotides are TGTGCCAGCTCACCACGGACTAGCGGATATGAGCCCTACGAGCAGTACTTC.

The rearrangement uses TRBV9 and TRBJ2-5; possible D gene TRBD1, 6 bases. The V end lost 4 bases, the J end lost 1 base, and 11 bases lay between the germline ends. CDR3 length: 14 residues. The germline V gene has CDR1 SGDLS and CDR2 YYNGEE. CDR3 amino acids: CASSPWTAQETQYF. Here the CDR3 DNA reads TGTGCCAGCAGCCCTTGGACAGCCCAAGAGACCCAGTACTTC.

The genes are TRBV5-1 and TRBJ2-1; 7 bases are shared with TRBD2. Germline CDR1 reads SGHRS; CDR2 reads YFSETQ. The CDR3 covers 17 residues. V was clipped by 4 bases and J by 0 bases; unmatched bases: 10. CDR3 DNA sequence: TGCGCCAGCAGCGCCCGGGGGGAGGCTAGCTCCTACAATGAGCAGTTCTTC. Protein product: CASSARGEASSYNEQFF.

The chain recombines TRBV6-1 with TRBJ2-7, with D unclear. The CDR3 spans 14 residues. V was clipped by 7 bases and J by 0 bases, with 13 bases between them. Per the germline V gene, CDR1 is MNHNS and CDR2 is SASEGT. CDR3 loop: CASKSNPSSYEQYF. The CDR3 bases are TGTGCCAGCAAATCAAACCCGAGCTCCTACGAGCAGTACTTC.

The chain employs TRBV12-2 and TRBJ2-3; the table calls TRBD1, which could not be checked here. TRBV12-2 is a listed pseudogene. CDR3 size: 11 residues. The CDR3 loop reads CASRRTLTQYF. The DNA of the CDR3 is TGTGCAAGTCGTAGGACACTTACGCAGTATTTT.

The chain has TRBV11-3 and TRBJ2-7; a possible D gene is TRBD2 (5 bases). This CDR3 has 15 residues. V lost 4 bases and J 3 bases, leaving 16 bases between the germline ends. Germline loops: CDR1 SGHNT, CDR2 YENEEA. The CDR3 sequence is CASSSRGSPLYEQYF. The DNA of the CDR3 is TGTGCCAGCAGCTCCCGAGGGAGTCCCCTCTACGAGCAGTACTTC.

The chain joins TRBV5-1 to TRBJ2-7; 7 bases map to TRBD2. After removal of 0 bases from V and 3 bases from J, the junction contained 3 bases not matched to a gene. From germline, CDR1 is SGHRS and CDR2 YFSETQ. The CDR3 is 14 residues long. Here the CDR3 DNA reads TGCGCCAGCAGCTTGGTGGGGGGGGACTACGAGCAGTACTTC. Translated, it gives CASSLVGGDYEQYF.

The chain uses TRBV11-3 and TRBJ2-2; the match to TRBD2 covers 7 bases. V lost 2 bases to trimming and J lost 3 bases; unmatched junction nucleotides: 9. The CDR3 extends over 17 amino acids. Germline V gene sequence: CDR1 SGHNT, CDR2 YENEEA. CDR3 coding DNA: TGTGCCAGCAGCTTATTTGGAGGGACTACCTACACCGGGGAGCTGTTTTTT. Translation gives CASSLFGGTTYTGELFF.

The V gene is TRBV7-8, the J gene TRBJ2-7, with a tentative D call TRBD2 (5 bases). The CDR3 contains 15 residues. The germline V gene has CDR1 SGHVS and CDR2 FQNEAQ. V gave up 5 bases and J gave up 1 base, with 15 bases separating them. The CDR3 DNA is TGTGCCAGCAGCATATTGAGCGGACCTTCCTACGAGCAGTACTTC. Translating it yields CASSILSGPSYEQYF.

This clone appeared a single time. The V gene is TRBV9, the J gene TRBJ1-2, with a tentative D call TRBD1 (5 bases). The CDR3 has 16 amino acids. Germline V lookup: CDR1 SGDLS, CDR2 YYNGEE. Trimming removed 3 bases at V and 3 bases at J, with 18 bases between. DNA for the CDR3: TGTGCCAGCAGCGGCGGGACTGAGGGCGAGGACTATGGCTACACCTTC. It yields the protein CASSGGTEGEDYGYTF.

The chain couples TRBV6-4 to TRBJ2-1, with 14 bases that match TRBD2. V lost 5 bases and J lost 10; bases outside the gene matches: 10. The CDR3 is 16 amino acids. The germline gives CDR1 MRHNA, CDR2 SNTAGT. The CDR3 is CASSLRGGLAGEEQFF. The CDR3 DNA reads as TGTGCCAGCAGTTTACGCGGGGGACTAGCGGGAGAGGAGCAGTTCTTC.

This chain connects TRBV10-3 to TRBJ2-2; TRBD2 might be the D (5 bases). This CDR3 spans 14 amino acids. Trimming pared 2 bases from V and 6 bases from J, leaving 10 bases between. Germline V lookup: CDR1 ENHRY, CDR2 SYGVKD. The CDR3 sequence: CAISEGGYPGELFF. The DNA of the CDR3 is TGTGCCATCAGTGAGGGAGGCTACCCCGGGGAGCTGTTTTTT.

This sequence joins TRBV10-2 and TRBJ2-7; 7 bases agree with TRBD2. Unmatched junction bases numbered 8, after V lost 2 bases and J lost 4 bases. The germline gives CDR1 WSHSY, CDR2 SAAADI. CDR3 length: 15 amino acids. This chain's CDR3 is CASSEVASGKYEQYF. For the CDR3, the DNA is TGCGCCAGCAGTGAGGTCGCTAGCGGAAAGTACGAGCAGTACTTC.

CDR3 region: CASSLGTGGATNEKLFF. The DNA for the CDR3 is TGCGCCAGCAGCTTGGGGACAGGGGGCGCAACTAATGAAAAACTGTTTTTT. The J gene is TRBJ1-4, the V gene TRBV5-1; TRBD1 matches at 11 bases. Germline V lookup: CDR1 SGHRS, CDR2 YFSETQ. This CDR3 region has 17 residues. The V and J ends lost 0 bases and 0 bases, in that order; junction bases with no gene match: 1.

A single count supports this clone. This chain connects TRBV19 to TRBJ2-7; the D is unclear. Between the trimmed V and J ends, which lost 4 bases and 0 bases, there was a span of 13 bases. Germline-derived CDR1 and CDR2 are LNHDA and SQIVND (reference sequence). There are 15 residues in the CDR3. The CDR3 coding sequence is TGTGCCAGTAGTAGAACAGTGGGCACCTCCTACGAGCAGTACTTC. Amino acid sequence: CASSRTVGTSYEQYF.

The CDR3 DNA follows: TGTGCCAGCAACCCAACAGGGTACGGGAGGGCCTACGAGCAGTACTTC. Translated, it gives CASNPTGYGRAYEQYF. The V and J genes are TRBV2 and TRBJ2-7; TRBD2 matches at 8 bases. This CDR3 contains 16 residues. Trimming cost V 7 bases and J 2 bases; bases outside gene matches: 13. CDR1 is SNHLY, CDR2 FYNNEI, per germline.

This clone was seen once. The genes are TRBV7-2 and TRBJ2-3; 7 bases agree with TRBD2. The CDR3 runs 15 residues. The V gene end was trimmed by 2 bases and the J gene end by 3 bases; junction bases not matched to a gene: 5. Germline CDR1 SGHTA, CDR2 FQGNSA. CDR3 residues: CASSLIGRRTDTQYF. DNA for the CDR3: TGTGCCAGCAGCTTAATCGGGAGGAGGACAGATACGCAGTATTTT.